Listed here are 29 T cell receptor beta chains from one sample, sequenced in a study of liver allograft versus peripheral blood T cells. Study-wide context: Graft-liver T cell receptor repertoires were compared against recipient peripheral blood repertoires.

Using its own MiXCR run on the reads, TCRdb lists one record per CDR3 protein. The sample carries 15,000 or so distinct CDR3 sequences, 22% recorded once. Receptors were obtained from a human patient who had a liver transplant. The graft donor may have given rise to some T cells.

The chain is built from TRBV29-1 and TRBJ2-2; 16 bases are shared with TRBD2. This CDR3 has 19 amino acids. Trimming cost V 1 base and J 5 bases; bases outside gene matches: 10. From germline, CDR1 is SQVTM and CDR2 ANQGSEA. The CDR3 coding sequence is TGCAGCGTTGAAGGGCCCCCGGGACTAGCGGGGGGGCGTACCGGGGAGCTGTTTTTT. This encodes CSVEGPPGLAGGRTGELFF.

This clonotype qualifies as medium-sized. The CDR3 DNA sequence: TGTGCCAGTAGTATAGGACGGTCAGACTCCTACGAGCAGTACTTC. Its translation: CASSIGRSDSYEQYF. The chain links TRBV19 to TRBJ2-7; no clear D gene. V was pared by 1 base and J by 0 bases, with 10 bases between. Germline loops: CDR1 LNHDA, CDR2 SQIVND (reference sequence). The CDR3 runs to 15 residues.

This clonotype was observed a few times. The chain is built from TRBV12-3 or TRBV12-4 and TRBJ2-3, with 11 bases aligning to TRBD2. The CDR3 loop spans 16 amino acids. The ends lost 4 bases at V and 0 bases at J; junction bases unmatched: 3. The CDR3 DNA is TGTGCCAGCAGTTGGTCTAGCGGGGGGAGCACAGATACGCAGTATTTT. This codes for CASSWSSGGSTDTQYF.

This clonotype was counted between two and nine times. This CDR3 reads CASSVQANYGYTF. The CDR3 DNA is TGTGCCAGTAGTGTACAGGCAAACTATGGCTACACCTTC. V gene TRBV19 combines with J gene TRBJ1-2, with D perhaps matching TRBD1 (5 bases). The germline V and J ends were trimmed by 5 bases and 2 bases, with 9 bases remaining between them. The CDR3 is 13 residues long. Per the germline V gene, CDR1 is LNHDA and CDR2 is SQIVND (reference sequence).

This clonotype was counted a few times. The chain is built from TRBV6-1 and TRBJ1-5, with 9 positions matching TRBD1. Trimming at V came to 6 bases and at J to 3 bases, leaving 6 bases not matched to a gene. CDR3 size: 15 residues. Germline V gene sequence: CDR1 MNHNS, CDR2 SASEGT. CDR3 sequence: CASRWDRENNQPQHF. DNA of the CDR3: TGTGCCAGCAGATGGGACAGGGAGAACAATCAGCCCCAGCATTTT.

This clonotype was counted ten times or more. The chain joins TRBV18 to TRBJ2-7, with D possibly TRBD2 on 5 matching bases. In germline, CDR1 is KGHSH, CDR2 LQKENI. V shed 3 bases and J shed 6 bases, with 15 bases lying between them. The CDR3 contains 14 residues. The CDR3 sequence: CASSPGNTDSEQYF. The CDR3 nucleotides are TGTGCCAGCTCACCCGGGAACACCGACTCCGAGCAGTACTTC.

This clonotype was seen a handful of times. The CDR3 loop reads CASSLEVEGTEAFF. DNA of the CDR3: TGTGCCAGCAGCTTAGAAGTGGAGGGGACTGAAGCTTTCTTT. The gene calls are TRBV11-2 and TRBJ1-1, with D perhaps TRBD1 (5 bases). The CDR3 spans 14 residues. Germline CDR1 is SGHAT and CDR2 is FQNNGV. Trimming shortened V by 0 bases and J by 5 bases, and 10 bases separated the two germline ends.

This clonotype is labeled hyperexpanded. V is TRBV10-3 and J is TRBJ1-5, with 9 bases fitting TRBD1. The junction had 5 bases not matched to a gene; V was cut back by 8 bases and J by 6 bases. The CDR3 runs to 13 residues. Per the germline V gene, CDR1 is ENHRY and CDR2 is SYGVKD. CDR3 sequence: CAIGQGPGQPQHF. In DNA, the CDR3 is TGTGCCATCGGACAGGGGCCCGGTCAGCCCCAGCATTTT.

This clonotype was seen a few times. The chain joins TRBV7-2 to TRBJ2-1, with D possibly being TRBD1 (5 bases). CDR1 is SGHTA and CDR2 is FQGNSA in the germline V gene. This CDR3 has 16 amino acids. The germline V and J ends were trimmed by 5 bases and 6 bases, with 20 bases remaining between them. The CDR3 DNA follows: TGTGCCAGCAGCCCCACGGACACCAGGTGGGTCAATGAGCAGTTCTTC. This codes for CASSPTDTRWVNEQFF.

The rearrangement links TRBV20-1 to TRBJ2-3; no definite D call. The CDR3 length is 14 residues. CDR1 is DFQATT and CDR2 is SNEGSKA in the germline V gene (reference sequence). The V gene lost 3 bases and the J gene lost 6 bases, with 16 bases spanning the gap. CDR3 amino acids: CSASGGVGVDTQYF. Written as DNA, the CDR3 is TGCAGTGCTAGTGGTGGGGTGGGTGTTGATACGCAGTATTTT.

By proportion, this clonotype is medium-sized (0.01 to 0.1%). CDR3 DNA: TGTGCCACCAGCAGAGGACGGACAGCTGGGGCCAACGTCCTGACTTTC. It translates to CATSRGRTAGANVLTF. The rearrangement links TRBV15 to TRBJ2-6, with D maybe TRBD1 (6 bases). Germline V gene lookup returns CDR1 LNHNV and CDR2 YYDKDF (reference sequence). V lost 1 base and J 2 bases, leaving 9 bases between the germline ends. This CDR3 is built from 16 residues.

A few counts support this clonotype. The V call is TRBV14, the J call TRBJ1-1; 10 bases map to TRBD1. After removal of 4 bases from V and 7 bases from J, the junction contained 6 bases not matched to a gene. Germline V lookup: CDR1 SGHDN, CDR2 FVKESK. This CDR3 contains 14 residues. This chain's CDR3 is CASSRDRGQSEAFF. The CDR3 bases are TGTGCCAGCAGCCGGGACAGGGGTCAAAGTGAAGCTTTCTTT.

This chain connects TRBV6-1 to TRBJ1-5; 10 bases match TRBD1. The length of the CDR3 is 17 residues. V was clipped by 4 bases and J by 6 bases; unmatched bases: 12. Germline V gives CDR1 MNHNS, CDR2 SASEGT. Here the CDR3 reads CASSAIQTGGWSQPQHF. The CDR3 DNA is TGTGCCAGCAGTGCAATCCAGACAGGGGGCTGGAGTCAGCCCCAGCATTTT.

This clonotype appeared a few times. The chain has TRBV9 and TRBJ1-1; TRBD1 is a possible D gene (5 bases). The CDR3 has 15 amino acids. Germline V lookup: CDR1 SGDLS, CDR2 YYNGEE. The V gene lost 0 bases and the J gene lost 5 bases, with 14 bases spanning the gap. CDR3 nucleotide sequence: TGTGCCAGCAGCGTAGCGGGCAGGGTCGGGACTGAAGCTTTCTTT. This codes for CASSVAGRVGTEAFF.

CDR3 protein: CSARDPQGRGTDTQYF. The CDR3 DNA sequence: TGCAGTGCTAGAGATCCCCAGGGGAGGGGAACAGATACGCAGTATTTT. The chain carries TRBV20-1 and TRBJ2-3, with a weak D call TRBD2 (7 bases). Germline V gene sequence: CDR1 DFQATT, CDR2 SNEGSKA (reference sequence). This CDR3 has 16 amino acids. The V end was cut by 0 bases, the J end by 3 bases, with 16 bases between.

This rearrangement joins TRBV7-2 to TRBJ2-5, with 8 bases matching TRBD2. Germline lookup yields CDR1 SGHTA and CDR2 FQGNSA. The CDR3 totals 16 residues. With 5 bases clipped from V and 2 bases from J, the junction kept 10 bases outside the gene matches. The CDR3 DNA sequence: TGTGCCAGCAGCCAAATCACTAGCGGAGAACAAGAGACCCAGTACTTC. Residues: CASSQITSGEQETQYF.

This clonotype has ten or more counts. This sequence joins TRBV6-5 and TRBJ2-7, with 11 positions matching TRBD1. CDR3 size: 16 residues. Germline values: CDR1 MNHEY, CDR2 SVGAGI. Losses at the gene ends were 0 bases for V and 3 bases for J; bases not matched to a gene: 4. The CDR3 protein is CASSYSRTGGFYEQYF. CDR3 DNA sequence: TGTGCCAGCAGTTACTCCCGGACAGGGGGCTTCTACGAGCAGTACTTC.

This chain connects TRBV18 to TRBJ1-3; 9 positions match TRBD1. There are 16 residues in the CDR3. The V gene end was trimmed by 1 base and the J gene end by 7 bases; junction bases not matched to a gene: 8. Germline-derived CDR1 and CDR2 are KGHSH and LQKENI. CDR3 sequence: CASSPLRETGGNTIYF. The CDR3, as DNA: TGTGCCAGCTCACCACTTCGCGAGACAGGGGGTAACACCATATATTTT.

The chain has TRBV11-2 and TRBJ2-2, with unresolved D. This CDR3 has 12 amino acids. Germline assignment: CDR1 SGHAT and CDR2 FQNNGV. V gave up 4 bases and J gave up 8 bases, with 8 bases separating them. The CDR3 spells CASSSWIGELFF. The CDR3, as DNA: TGTGCCAGCAGCTCCTGGATTGGGGAGCTGTTTTTT.

This clonotype was observed at least ten times. The chain has TRBV6-6 and TRBJ1-2, with D tentatively TRBD1 (5 bases). The CDR3 extends over 14 amino acids. V lost 6 bases and J 8 bases, leaving 19 bases between the germline ends. CDR1 MNHNY and CDR2 SVGAGI come from the germline V gene (reference sequence). The CDR3 protein is CASRWGFQVSGYTF. The CDR3 DNA sequence: TGTGCCAGCAGGTGGGGGTTTCAGGTGTCGGGCTACACCTTC.

This clonotype was picked up a small number of times. The V gene is TRBV7-9, the J gene TRBJ2-7; TRBD1 matches at 8 bases. The CDR3 has 14 residues. J gave up 6 bases and V 2 bases, and 6 bases lay outside the gene matches. Per the germline V gene, CDR1 is SEHNR and CDR2 is FQNEAQ (reference sequence). Written as DNA, the CDR3 is TGTGCCAGCAGCTTATTGACAGGGGCCGGCGAGCAGTACTTC. Its protein product is CASSLLTGAGEQYF.

This clonotype has a handful of counts. J is TRBJ2-1 and V is TRBV5-3; 15 bases align to TRBD2. TRBV5-3 is noted as an ORF with a role that remains uncertain. Trimming took 1 base from V and 10 from J; bases not matched to a gene: 9. This CDR3 has 17 amino acids. CDR3 amino acids: CARSLFEGLAGGCEQFF. DNA of the CDR3: TGTGCCAGAAGCTTGTTCGAGGGACTAGCGGGAGGTTGCGAGCAGTTCTTC.

This chain uses TRBV7-2 with TRBJ2-1; TRBD2 matches 7 bases. The ends lost 5 bases at V and 2 bases at J; junction bases unmatched: 6. The CDR3 runs 15 residues. Germline CDR1 SGHTA, CDR2 FQGNSA. The CDR3 protein is CASSTMGGAYNEQFF. CDR3 nucleotide sequence: TGTGCCAGCAGCACTATGGGGGGGGCCTACAATGAGCAGTTCTTC. Full variable domain (missing parts from reference TRBV7-2 and TRBJ2-1): GAGVSQSPSNKVTEKGKDVELRCDPISGHTALYWYRQSLGQGLEFLIYFQGNSAPDKSGLPSDRFSAERTGGSVSTLTIQRTQQEDSAVYLCASSTMGGAYNEQFFGPGTRLTVL.

This clonotype showed up just a few times. This chain joins TRBV20-1 and TRBJ2-5, with D tentatively TRBD2 (6 bases). Trimming removed 6 bases from V and 1 base from J, with 9 bases in between. The CDR3 totals 12 residues. CDR1 is DFQATT, CDR2 SNEGSKA, per germline (reference sequence). The DNA of the CDR3 is TGCAGTGCCGCGACTAGCCAAGAGACCCAGTACTTC. It codes for CSAATSQETQYF.

This clonotype was found many times. The genes are TRBV7-9 and TRBJ1-2; a possible D gene is TRBD1 (6 bases). The V end lost 5 bases, the J end lost 6 bases, and 13 bases lay between the germline ends. The CDR3 contains 13 residues. Germline V gene lookup returns CDR1 SEHNR and CDR2 FQNEAQ (reference sequence). CDR3 loop: CASSPQGNDGYTF. CDR3 in DNA: TGTGCCAGCAGCCCACAGGGAAACGATGGCTACACCTTC.

The rearrangement joins TRBV20-1 to TRBJ2-5; D might be TRBD2 (6 bases). Looked up from germline, CDR1 is DFQATT and CDR2 is SNEGSKA (reference sequence). Trimming shortened V by 5 bases and J by 1 base, and 8 bases separated the two germline ends. The CDR3 is 12 amino acids. The CDR3 here is CSALASQETQYF. In DNA, the CDR3 is TGCAGTGCTCTAGCGAGCCAAGAGACCCAGTACTTC.

The chain links TRBV30 to TRBJ2-2, with D perhaps TRBD1 (5 bases). V dropped 1 base and J dropped 5 bases, with 14 bases sitting between them. The V gene's germline CDR1 is GTSNPN and CDR2 SVGIG (reference sequence). The CDR3 has 15 amino acids. DNA of the CDR3: TGTGCCTGGAGTGGGGGCCCCTCAAGGACCGGGGAGCTGTTTTTT. This translates into CAWSGGPSRTGELFF.

This clonotype was observed a handful of times. The chain employs TRBV10-3 and TRBJ2-7, with 8 bases fitting TRBD1. Germline V gene sequence: CDR1 ENHRY, CDR2 SYGVKD. The CDR3 totals 14 residues. With V trimmed by 11 bases and J by 1 base, 10 bases remained unmatched. CDR3 loop: CAASGTGRSYEQYF. The CDR3 bases are TGTGCCGCGTCAGGGACAGGTCGATCCTACGAGCAGTACTTC.

J is TRBJ1-5 and V is TRBV30; 7 bases are shared with TRBD1. In germline, CDR1 is GTSNPN, CDR2 SVGIG (reference sequence). V lost 3 bases to trimming and J lost 4 bases; unmatched junction nucleotides: 3. The CDR3 is made up of 13 amino acids. The CDR3 region has the DNA TGTGCCTGGAGCCGACAGGGAAATCAGCCCCAGCATTTT. Its translation is CAWSRQGNQPQHF. The whole variable domain, remainder taken from reference TRBV30 and TRBJ1-5, is SQTIHQWPATLVQPVGSPLSLECTVEGTSNPNLYWYRQAAGRGLQLLFYSVGIGQISSEVPQNLSASRPQDRQFILSSKKLLLSDSGFYLCAWSRQGNQPQHFGDGTRLSIL.